This T cell receptor (beta chain) was recovered during a study of blood T cell repertoires in COVID-19. Study context: Collection of acute and convalescent COVID-19 samples took place in the United States, Italy and Spain.

The repertoire was sequenced with immunoSEQ multiplex PCR; TCRdb's copy has only in-frame clones and lacks some. The profile covers about 70,000 clones, with 70% to 75% appearing a single time and roughly 35% taken by the ten largest. The length of the CDR3 is 12 residues. Germline V gene lookup returns CDR1 SGHVS and CDR2 FQNEAQ. Between the trimmed V and J ends, which lost 4 bases and 2 bases, there was a span of 6 bases. The TCR comes from a woman in her 70s with acute or convalescent COVID-19. The chain has TRBV7-8 and TRBJ2-7; a possible D gene is TRBD2 (5 bases). Sequencing was done on a sample of peripheral blood. The DNA for the CDR3 is TGTGCCAGCAGCTCGGGGACCTACGAGCAGTACTTC. It specifies CASSSGTYEQYF.